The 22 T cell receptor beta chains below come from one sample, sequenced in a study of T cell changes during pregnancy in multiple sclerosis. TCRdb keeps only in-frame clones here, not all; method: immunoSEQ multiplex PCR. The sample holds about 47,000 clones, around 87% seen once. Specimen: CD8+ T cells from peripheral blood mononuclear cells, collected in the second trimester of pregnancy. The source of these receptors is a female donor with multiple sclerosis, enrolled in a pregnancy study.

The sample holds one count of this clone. As DNA, the CDR3 is TGTGCCGCCAGGGGACAGCAAGGGCTGTTTTTT. Its translation is CAARGQQGLFF. The V gene is TRBV6-5, the J gene TRBJ2-2, with 7 bases fitting TRBD1. Germline CDR1 reads MNHEY; CDR2 reads SVGAGI. After removal of 11 bases from V and 13 bases from J, the junction contained 10 bases not matched to a gene. The CDR3 is 11 residues long.

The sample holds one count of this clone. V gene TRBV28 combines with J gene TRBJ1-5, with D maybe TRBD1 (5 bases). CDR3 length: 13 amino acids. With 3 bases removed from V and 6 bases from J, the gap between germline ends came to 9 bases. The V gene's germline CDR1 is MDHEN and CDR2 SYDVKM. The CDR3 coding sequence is TGTGCCAGCAGTTTGATAAGGGGTCAGCCCCAGCATTTT. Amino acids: CASSLIRGQPQHF.

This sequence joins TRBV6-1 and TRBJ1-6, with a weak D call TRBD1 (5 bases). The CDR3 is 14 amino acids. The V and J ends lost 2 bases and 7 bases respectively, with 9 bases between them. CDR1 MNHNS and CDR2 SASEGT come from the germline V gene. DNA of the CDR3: TGTGCCAGCAGTGAATCGGGGGAGAATTCACCCCTCCACTTT. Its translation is CASSESGENSPLHF.

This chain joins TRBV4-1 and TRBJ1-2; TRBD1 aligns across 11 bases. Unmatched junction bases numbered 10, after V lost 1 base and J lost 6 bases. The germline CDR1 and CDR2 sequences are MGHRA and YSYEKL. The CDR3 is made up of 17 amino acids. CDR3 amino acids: CASSQAGLGTGGDGYTF. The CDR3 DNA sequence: TGCGCCAGCAGCCAAGCCGGGCTAGGGACAGGGGGGGATGGCTACACCTTC.

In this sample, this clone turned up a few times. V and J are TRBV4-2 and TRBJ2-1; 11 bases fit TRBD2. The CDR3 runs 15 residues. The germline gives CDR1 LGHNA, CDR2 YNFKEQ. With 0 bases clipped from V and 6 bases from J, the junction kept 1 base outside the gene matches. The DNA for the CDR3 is TGTGCCAGCAGCCAAGATAGCGGGGGGGCCAATGAGCAGTTCTTC. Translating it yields CASSQDSGGANEQFF.

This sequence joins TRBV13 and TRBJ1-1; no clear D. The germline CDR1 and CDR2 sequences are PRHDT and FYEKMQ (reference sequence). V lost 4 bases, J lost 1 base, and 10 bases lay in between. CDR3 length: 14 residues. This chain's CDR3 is CASSSSAGNTEAFF. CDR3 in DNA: TGTGCCAGCAGCTCCTCGGCAGGGAACACTGAAGCTTTCTTT.

CDR3 DNA: TGCAGCGTTGGCCGTCGGCAGGGTGAGAACTCGGTAGAGACCCAGTACTTC. Its translation is CSVGRRQGENSVETQYF. This chain joins TRBV29-1 and TRBJ2-5; D is possibly TRBD1 (5 bases). The germline V and J ends were trimmed by 4 bases and 4 bases, with 25 bases remaining between them. The germline V gene has CDR1 SQVTM and CDR2 ANQGSEA. The CDR3 runs to 17 residues.

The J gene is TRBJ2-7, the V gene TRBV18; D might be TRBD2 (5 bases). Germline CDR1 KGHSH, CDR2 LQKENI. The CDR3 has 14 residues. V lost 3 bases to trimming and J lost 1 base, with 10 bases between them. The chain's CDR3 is CASSPPGGSYEQYF. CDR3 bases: TGTGCCAGCTCACCCCCCGGAGGATCCTACGAGCAGTACTTC.

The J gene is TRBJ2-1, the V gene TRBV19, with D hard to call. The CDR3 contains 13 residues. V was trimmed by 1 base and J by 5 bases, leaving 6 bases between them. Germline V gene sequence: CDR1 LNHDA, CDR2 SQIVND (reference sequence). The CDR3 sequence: CASSIVENNEQFF. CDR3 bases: TGTGCCAGTAGTATAGTGGAGAACAATGAGCAGTTCTTC.

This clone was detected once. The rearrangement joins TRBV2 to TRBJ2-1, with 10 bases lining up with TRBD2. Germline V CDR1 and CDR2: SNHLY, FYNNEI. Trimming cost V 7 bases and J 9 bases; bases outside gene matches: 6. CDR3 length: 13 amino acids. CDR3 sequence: CASTHSGGSEQFF. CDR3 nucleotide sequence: TGTGCCAGCACCCATAGCGGGGGGAGTGAGCAGTTCTTC.

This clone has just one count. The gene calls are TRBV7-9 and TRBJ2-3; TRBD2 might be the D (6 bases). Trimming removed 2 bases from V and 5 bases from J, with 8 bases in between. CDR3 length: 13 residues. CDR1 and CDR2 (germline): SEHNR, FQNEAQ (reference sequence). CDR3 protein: CASSLLRGDTQYF. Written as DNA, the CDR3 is TGTGCCAGCAGCTTATTGCGGGGAGATACGCAGTATTTT.

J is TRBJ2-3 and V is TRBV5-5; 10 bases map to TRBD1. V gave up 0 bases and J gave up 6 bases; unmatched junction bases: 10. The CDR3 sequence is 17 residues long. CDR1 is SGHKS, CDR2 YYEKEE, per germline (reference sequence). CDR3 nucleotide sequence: TGTGCCAGCAGCTTGGGAGGGACAGGGGCAGGTGAGGATACGCAGTATTTT. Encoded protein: CASSLGGTGAGEDTQYF.

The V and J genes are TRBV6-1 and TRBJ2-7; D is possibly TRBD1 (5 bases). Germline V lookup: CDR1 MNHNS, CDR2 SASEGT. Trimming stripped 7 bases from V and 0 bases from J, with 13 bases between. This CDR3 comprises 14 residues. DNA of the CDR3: TGTGCCAGCACCGGAGAAGGGGACTCCTACGAGCAGTACTTC. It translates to CASTGEGDSYEQYF.

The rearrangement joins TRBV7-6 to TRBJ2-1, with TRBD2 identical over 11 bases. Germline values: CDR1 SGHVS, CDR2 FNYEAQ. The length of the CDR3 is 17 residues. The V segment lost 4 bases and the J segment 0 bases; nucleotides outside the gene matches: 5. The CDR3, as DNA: TGTGCCAGCAGCTACCTAGCGGGGGGTAGCTCCTACAATGAGCAGTTCTTC. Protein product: CASSYLAGGSSYNEQFF.

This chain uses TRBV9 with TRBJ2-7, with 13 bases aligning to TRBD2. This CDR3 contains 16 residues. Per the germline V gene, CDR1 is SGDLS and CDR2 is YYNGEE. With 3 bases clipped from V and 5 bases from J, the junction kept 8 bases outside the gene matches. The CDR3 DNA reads TGTGCCAGCAGCGCTAGAGGACTAGCGGGAGTTGACGAGCAGTACTTC. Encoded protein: CASSARGLAGVDEQYF. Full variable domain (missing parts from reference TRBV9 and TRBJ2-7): DSGVTQTPKHLITATGQRVTLRCSPRSGDLSVYWYQQSLDQGLQFLIQYYNGEERAKGNILERFSAQQFPDLHSELNLSSLELGDSALYFCASSARGLAGVDEQYFGPGTRLTVT.

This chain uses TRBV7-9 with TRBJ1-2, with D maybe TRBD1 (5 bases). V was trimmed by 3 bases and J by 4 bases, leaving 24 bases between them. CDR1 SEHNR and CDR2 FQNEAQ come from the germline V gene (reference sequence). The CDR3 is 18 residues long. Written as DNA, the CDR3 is TGTGCCAGCAGCTTTAGCTACGTATCAGGGACTCAGGGCTATGGCTACACCTTC. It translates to CASSFSYVSGTQGYGYTF.

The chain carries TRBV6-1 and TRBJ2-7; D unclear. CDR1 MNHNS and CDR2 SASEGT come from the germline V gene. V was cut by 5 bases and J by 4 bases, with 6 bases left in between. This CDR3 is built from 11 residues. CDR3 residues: CASSRVYEQYF. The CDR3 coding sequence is TGTGCCAGCAGTAGAGTTTACGAGCAGTACTTC.

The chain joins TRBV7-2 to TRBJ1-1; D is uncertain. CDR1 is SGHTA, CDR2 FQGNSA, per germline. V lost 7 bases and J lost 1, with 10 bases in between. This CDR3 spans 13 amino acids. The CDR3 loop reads CASTRLGNTEAFF. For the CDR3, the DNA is TGTGCCAGCACCAGGCTCGGGAACACTGAAGCTTTCTTT.

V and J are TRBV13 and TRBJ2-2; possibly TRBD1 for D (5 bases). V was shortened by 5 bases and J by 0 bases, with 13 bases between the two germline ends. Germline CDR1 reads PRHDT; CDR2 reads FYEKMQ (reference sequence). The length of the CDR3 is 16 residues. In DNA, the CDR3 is TGTGCCAGCAGCCTACCTGGACACACGAACACCGGGGAGCTGTTTTTT. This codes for CASSLPGHTNTGELFF.

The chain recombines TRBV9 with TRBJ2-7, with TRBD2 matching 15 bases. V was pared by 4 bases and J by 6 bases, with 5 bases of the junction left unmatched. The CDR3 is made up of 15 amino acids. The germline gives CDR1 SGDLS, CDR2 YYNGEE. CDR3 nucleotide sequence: TGTGCCAGCAGCCCACCGGGACTAGCGGGAGGCGAGCAGTACTTC. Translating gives CASSPPGLAGGEQYF.

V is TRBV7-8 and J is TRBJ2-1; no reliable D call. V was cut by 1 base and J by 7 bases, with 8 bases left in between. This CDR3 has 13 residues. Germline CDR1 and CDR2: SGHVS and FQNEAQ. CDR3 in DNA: TGTGCCAGCAGCTTAGGATCGGTGAATGAGCAGTTCTTC. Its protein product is CASSLGSVNEQFF.

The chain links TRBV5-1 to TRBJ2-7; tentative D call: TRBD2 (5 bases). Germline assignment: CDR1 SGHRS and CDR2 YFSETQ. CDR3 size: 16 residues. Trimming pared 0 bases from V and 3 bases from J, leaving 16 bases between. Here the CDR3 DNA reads TGCGCCAGCAGCTTGGGCGTTATAGGACTGAACTACGAGCAGTACTTC. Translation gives CASSLGVIGLNYEQYF.